The rows below give T cell receptor beta chains drawn from one sample of a study of shared clonotypes between healthy human individuals. This table comes from immunoSEQ multiplex PCR, and its TCRdb copy is limited to in-frame clones, with some not included. The sample yields roughly 1,800,000 clones, approximately 94% seen once. Sample: naive CD8+ T cells sorted from blood. The source of these receptors is a man younger than 30 in good health. Each CDR3 is given with its conserved first and last residue. The D gene is left open where the match is weak. Size is omitted from some rows. Given values are once, few, many or a class for expanded clones.

V,D,J,size,length,DNA,CDR3
TRBV11-2,-,TRBJ1-2,-,16,TGTGCCAGCAGCTTAGATCCCGGGGGACCCGTCTATGGCTACACCTTC,CASSLDPGGPVYGYTF
TRBV9,-,TRBJ1-1,-,12,TGTGCCAGCAGCCCGGATGGTACAGAAGCTTTCTTT,CASSPDGTEAFF
TRBV6-1,-,TRBJ1-2,-,14,TGTGCCAGCAGTGAAGGGACGAGCGGAGGTGGCTACACCTTC,CASSEGTSGGGYTF
TRBV5-1,-,TRBJ2-2,once,14,TGCGCCAGCTTAGAGGGGCTCAACACCGGGGAGCTGTTTTTT,CASLEGLNTGELFF
TRBV6-5,-,TRBJ1-1,-,15,TGTGCCACCCAAGTGGGAGGGAGTTATTACACTGAAGCTTTCTTT,CATQVGGSYYTEAFF
TRBV6-5,TRBD1,TRBJ1-1,-,14,TGTGCCAGCAGCACGGACAGGGCAAGGACGGAAGCTTTCTTT,CASSTDRARTEAFF
TRBV28,TRBD1,TRBJ1-1,once,15,TGTGCCAGCAGTTTGACAGGGGGCGTTAACACTGAAGCTTTCTTT,CASSLTGGVNTEAFF
TRBV28,-,TRBJ2-6,-,17,TGTGCCAGCAGTTTAAGTCTATCCGTCTCTGGGGCCAACGTCCTGACTTTC,CASSLSLSVSGANVLTF
TRBV4-1,-,TRBJ1-3,-,15,TGCGCCAGCAGCCAAGGACGCAGGGCTGGAAACACCATATATTTT,CASSQGRRAGNTIYF
TRBV27,TRBD1,TRBJ1-6,once,16,TGTGCCAGCAGTTTAGGTCCGGGGACAGGGAGGGGACCCCTCCACTTT,CASSLGPGTGRGPLHF
TRBV5-1,-,TRBJ2-5,-,13,TGCGCCAGCAGCTTGTGGGAGCAAGAGACCCAGTACTTC,CASSLWEQETQYF
TRBV27,-,TRBJ2-7,-,13,TGTGCCAGCAGTTTAACTTCCACCTACGAGCAGTACTTC,CASSLTSTYEQYF
TRBV19,TRBD2,TRBJ2-7,-,14,TGTGCCAGTAGTACGGCGGGAGTGGTCTACGAGCAGTACTTC,CASSTAGVVYEQYF
TRBV2,-,TRBJ2-7,-,15,TGTGCCAGCACCCCCCGGGGGGCCAGCCAGTACGAGCAGTACTTC,CASTPRGASQYEQYF
TRBV6-6,-,TRBJ1-4,-,15,TGTGCCAGCAGTCGGACCGGGGGTTTTAATGAAAAACTGTTTTTT,CASSRTGGFNEKLFF
TRBV7-9,TRBD2,TRBJ2-1,-,15,TGTGCCAGCAGCGCTAGCGGGAGCTCCTACAATGAGCAGTTCTTC,CASSASGSSYNEQFF
TRBV4-1,-,TRBJ2-7,-,17,TGCGCCAGCAGCCAAGATGATTTAAGCACGGAGACCTACGAGCAGTACTTC,CASSQDDLSTETYEQYF
TRBV2,-,TRBJ1-1,-,13,TGTGCCAGCAGCGCCGGGACGGACGGAAGGGCTTTCTTT,CASSAGTDGRAFF
TRBV27,TRBD2,TRBJ2-3,-,15,TGTGCCAGCACTACGGGAGCGGGGGGGTCAGATACGCAGTATTTT,CASTTGAGGSDTQYF
TRBV9,TRBD2,TRBJ2-3,-,15,TGTGCCAGCAGCGCGACTAGCGGGAGCTCAGATACGCAGTATTTT,CASSATSGSSDTQYF
TRBV27,-,TRBJ2-1,-,12,TGTGCCAGCACCGGAACGGACAATGAGCAGTTCTTC,CASTGTDNEQFF
TRBV5-1,-,TRBJ2-7,-,15,TGCGCCAGCAGCTCAGGGACATGGGGTGGCTACGAGCAGTACTTC,CASSSGTWGGYEQYF
TRBV27,-,TRBJ2-2,-,16,TGTGCCAGCACTCATTTGGAGGGGTCGCACACCGGGGAGCTGTTTTTT,CASTHLEGSHTGELFF
TRBV19,-,TRBJ2-7,-,13,TGTGCCAGTAGTATGGGGTTTTCCTACGAGCAGTACTTC,CASSMGFSYEQYF
TRBV29-1,TRBD1,TRBJ1-1,-,13,TGCAGCGCAGCAGGACAGGGAAGAACTGAAGCTTTCTTT,CSAAGQGRTEAFF
TRBV4-2,TRBD1,TRBJ1-2,-,18,TGTGCCAGCAGCCAAGATAGGACAGGGGGCGCGGGTCCCTATGGCTACACCTTC,CASSQDRTGGAGPYGYTF
TRBV5-5,TRBD1,TRBJ2-7,-,15,TGTGCCAGCGGGGGAACCCCGGGACAGCTACCCCCCGAGGAGTTC,CASGGTPGQLPPEEF
TRBV7-8,TRBD1,TRBJ2-1,-,17,TGTGCCAGCAGCCCCGGGACAGGCACCTACTCCTACAATGAGCAGTTCTTC,CASSPGTGTYSYNEQFF
TRBV28,-,TRBJ2-5,once,14,TGTGCCAGCTCCCCGGGCGGGGAACAAGAGACCCAGTACTTC,CASSPGGEQETQYF
TRBV4-3,TRBD1,TRBJ2-7,-,20,TGCGCCAGCAGCCAAGTGGTAGTACGGACAGGGATAACCCGTGCCTACGAGCAGTACTTC,CASSQVVVRTGITRAYEQYF
TRBV7-6,-,TRBJ2-3,-,16,TGTGCCAGCAGCTTATCCAACTGGAAGGTCACAGATACGCAGTATTTT,CASSLSNWKVTDTQYF
TRBV4-3,-,TRBJ2-1,-,13,TGCGCCAGCAGCCAAGAGTGGAACAATGAGCAGTTCTTC,CASSQEWNNEQFF
TRBV6-5,-,TRBJ1-1,-,14,TGTGCCAGCAGTTACTATCGTGGGAGAGCTGAAGCTTTCTTT,CASSYYRGRAEAFF
TRBV19,TRBD2,TRBJ2-2,-,15,TGTGCCAGTAGTATAATCAGCGGGGACACCGGGGAGCTGTTTTTT,CASSIISGDTGELFF
TRBV4-3,-,TRBJ2-2,-,14,TGCGCCAGCAGCCAAGGGTCGAACACCGGGGAGCTGTTTTTT,CASSQGSNTGELFF
TRBV19,-,TRBJ1-2,-,16,TGTGCCAGTAGTATCAAGGGACCCCCCAGCAACTATGGCTACACCTTC,CASSIKGPPSNYGYTF
TRBV4-1,-,TRBJ2-7,-,13,TGCGCCAGCAGTCCCGGCGGGGACTACGAGCAGTACTTC,CASSPGGDYEQYF
TRBV7-9,TRBD1,TRBJ2-5,-,13,TGTGCCATAGGGGGACAGGGCCAAGAGACCCAGTACTTC,CAIGGQGQETQYF
TRBV19,-,TRBJ1-5,few,13,TGTGCCAGTAGTATAGGCCGTTGGGAGCCCCAGCATTTT,CASSIGRWEPQHF
TRBV28,-,TRBJ2-3,-,18,TGTGCCAGCAGTTTCCCAGGGAACGGGGGGCAAAACACAGATACGCAGTATTTT,CASSFPGNGGQNTDTQYF
TRBV28,-,TRBJ2-5,-,14,TGTGCCAGCAGTCTTACAGGGACCGCAGAGACCCAGTACTTC,CASSLTGTAETQYF
TRBV27,-,TRBJ1-2,once,13,TGTGCCAGCAGTACGCAGGGGTTCCATGGCTACACCTTC,CASSTQGFHGYTF
TRBV9,TRBD2,TRBJ2-1,-,17,TGTGCCCCCTTTGGGCTAGCGGGAAAGAAGCCCTACAATGAGCAGTTCTTC,CAPFGLAGKKPYNEQFF
TRBV5-4,TRBD1,TRBJ2-7,-,15,TGTGCCAGCAGCTACGGGACAGCGCCCGCCTACGAGCAGTACTTC,CASSYGTAPAYEQYF
TRBV6-4,-,TRBJ2-7,-,13,TGTGCCAGCAGTGACGATACGGTATCCGAGCAGTACTTC,CASSDDTVSEQYF
TRBV7-9,TRBD2,TRBJ2-5,-,15,TGTGCCAGCAGCCACCTGGCGGGGGGGCAAGAGACCCAGTACTTC,CASSHLAGGQETQYF
TRBV10-2,TRBD1,TRBJ1-1,-,14,TGCGCCAGCAGTGAAAGACAGGGGAACACTGAAGCTTTCTTT,CASSERQGNTEAFF
TRBV21-1,-,TRBJ1-1,-,10,TGTGCCGGGAATCGCGTCGGGGCTTTCTTT,CAGNRVGAFF
TRBV10-3,-,TRBJ2-1,-,15,TGTGCCATCAGTGAGTTGGGGGGGGGCCGCAATGAGCAGTTCTTC,CAISELGGGRNEQFF
TRBV4-3,TRBD2,TRBJ2-1,-,19,TGCGCCAGCAGCCAAGAGGGAATCTCTAGCGGGTACCCCTACAATGAGCAGTTCTTC,CASSQEGISSGYPYNEQFF